These 8 T cell receptor beta chains were all obtained from the same sample, sequenced in a study of follicular helper T cells after annual influenza vaccination. Produced via immunoSEQ multiplex PCR; TCRdb's table is partial and in-frame only. The data show around 10,000 clones, with 80% to 90% seen just once and 0.45% to 0.6% held by the top ten. Regarding time point: 2015-2016 season, pre-vaccination. Source: CXCR5+ CD38- circulating T follicular helper cells from blood, taken on the day of influenza vaccination. The subset here: circulating Tfh, non-naive CD4+CXCR5+PD-1+ (ICOS+CD38+ or ICOS-CD38-). The receptors derive from an adult who received the influenza vaccine.

The chain joins TRBV10-2 to TRBJ2-1; D unclear. This CDR3 has 12 amino acids. Germline CDR1 and CDR2: WSHSY and SAAADI. Deletions cut 6 bases from V and 10 bases from J, with 13 bases between. CDR3 DNA sequence: TGCGCCAGCAGAATGTCTAATTTGGAGCAGTTCTTC. It specifies CASRMSNLEQFF.

The gene calls are TRBV7-8 and TRBJ2-1; D unresolved. This CDR3 is built from 13 residues. Trimming stripped 1 base from V and 9 bases from J, with 10 bases between. Germline V CDR1 and CDR2: SGHVS, FQNEAQ. The CDR3 DNA sequence: TGTGCCAGCAGCTTAGATGAGTACGGTGAGCAGTTCTTC. This gives the protein CASSLDEYGEQFF. Full variable domain (rest looked up from reference TRBV7-8 and TRBJ2-1): GAGVSQSPRYKVAKRGQDVALRCDPISGHVSLFWYQQALGQGPEFLTYFQNEAQLDKSGLPSDRFFAERPEGSVSTLKIQRTQQEDSAVYLCASSLDEYGEQFFGPGTRLTVL.

The chain is built from TRBV7-8 and TRBJ2-1, with D hard to call. Trimming removed 1 base from V and 8 bases from J, with 12 bases in between. From germline, CDR1 is SGHVS and CDR2 FQNEAQ. CDR3 size: 14 residues. The CDR3, as DNA: TGTGCCAGCAGCTTAGATCTGGCGAGCGATGAGCAGTTCTTC. It encodes CASSLDLASDEQFF.

The CDR3 region has the DNA TGCAGCGTTCTTCCGGGGGCTGGCGGCTACACCTTC. It encodes CSVLPGAGGYTF. The V gene is TRBV29-1, the J gene TRBJ1-2; D is perhaps TRBD1 (6 bases). CDR1 and CDR2 from the germline V gene are SQVTM and ANQGSEA. Trimming took off 5 bases at V and 8 bases at J, with 15 bases between the two ends. The CDR3 is 12 residues long.

The rearrangement links TRBV11-3 to TRBJ2-2; 12 nucleotides agree with TRBD2. Losses at the gene ends were 4 bases for V and 4 bases for J; bases not matched to a gene: 4. The germline V gene encodes CDR1 SGHNT and CDR2 YENEEA. This CDR3 is built from 16 residues. CDR3 nucleotides: TGTGCCAGCAGCTACCAACTAGCGGGGGGCACCGGGGAGCTGTTTTTT. Amino acids: CASSYQLAGGTGELFF.

The chain recombines TRBV7-9 with TRBJ2-7, with D possibly matching TRBD1 (6 bases). The V and J ends lost 4 bases and 3 bases respectively, with 10 bases between them. Germline lookup yields CDR1 SEHNR and CDR2 FQNEAQ (reference sequence). This CDR3 has 13 amino acids. CDR3 coding DNA: TGTGCCAGCAGCTACCGGGACAACTACGAGCAGTACTTC. It codes for CASSYRDNYEQYF.

The chain recombines TRBV7-6 with TRBJ2-3; 9 bases match TRBD1. The CDR3 contains 16 residues. Per the germline V gene, CDR1 is SGHVS and CDR2 is FNYEAQ. The ends lost 1 base at V and 3 bases at J; junction bases unmatched: 5. The DNA for the CDR3 is TGTGCCAGCAGCTTAGGTCACGGACAGGGGACAGATACGCAGTATTTT. Its translation is CASSLGHGQGTDTQYF.

The chain combines TRBV14 with TRBJ2-6; D might be TRBD1 (6 bases). This CDR3 comprises 16 residues. V was cut by 5 bases and J by 2 bases, with 13 bases left in between. Germline-derived CDR1 and CDR2 are SGHDN and FVKESK. CDR3: CASSRDTSPGANVLTF. The DNA for the CDR3 is TGTGCCAGCAGCAGGGACACCTCGCCTGGGGCCAACGTCCTGACTTTC.